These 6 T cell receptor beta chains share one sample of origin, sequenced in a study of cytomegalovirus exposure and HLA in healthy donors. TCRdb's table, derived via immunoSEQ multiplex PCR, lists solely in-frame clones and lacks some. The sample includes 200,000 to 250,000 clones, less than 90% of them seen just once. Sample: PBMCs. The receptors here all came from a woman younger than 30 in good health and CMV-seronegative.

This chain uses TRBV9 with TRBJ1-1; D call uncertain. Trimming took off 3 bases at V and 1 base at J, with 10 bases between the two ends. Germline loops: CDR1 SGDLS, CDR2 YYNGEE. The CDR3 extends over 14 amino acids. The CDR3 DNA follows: TGTGCCAGCAGCGCCCGAGGTCAGAACACTGAAGCTTTCTTT. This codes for CASSARGQNTEAFF.

The CDR3 sequence: CASSYEGDTEAFF. As DNA, the CDR3 is TGTGCCAGCAGTTACGAAGGGGACACTGAAGCTTTCTTT. The V gene is TRBV6-5, the J gene TRBJ1-1; the D gene is possibly TRBD1 (5 bases). The CDR3 spans 13 residues. V lost 2 bases and J 3 bases, leaving 7 bases between the germline ends. Germline CDR1 reads MNHEY; CDR2 reads SVGAGI.

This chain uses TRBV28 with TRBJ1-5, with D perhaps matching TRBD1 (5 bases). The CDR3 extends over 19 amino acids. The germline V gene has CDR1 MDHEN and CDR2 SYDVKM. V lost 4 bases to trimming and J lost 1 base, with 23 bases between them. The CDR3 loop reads CASSYFRPLQGLSNQPQHF. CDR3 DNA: TGTGCCAGCAGTTATTTTCGCCCTCTCCAGGGATTGAGCAATCAGCCCCAGCATTTT.

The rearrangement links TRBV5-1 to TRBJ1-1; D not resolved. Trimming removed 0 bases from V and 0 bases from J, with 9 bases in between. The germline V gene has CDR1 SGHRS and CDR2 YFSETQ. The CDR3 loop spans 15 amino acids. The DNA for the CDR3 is TGCGCCAGCAGCTTGGGAGATTGGGTGAACACTGAAGCTTTCTTT. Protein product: CASSLGDWVNTEAFF.

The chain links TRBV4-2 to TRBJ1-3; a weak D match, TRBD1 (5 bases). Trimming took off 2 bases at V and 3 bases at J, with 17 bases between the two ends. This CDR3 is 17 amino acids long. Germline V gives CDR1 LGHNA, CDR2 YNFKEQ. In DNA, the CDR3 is TGTGCCAGCAGCCAAAATTTTGGGGCAGGGTTTGGAAACACCATATATTTT. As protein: CASSQNFGAGFGNTIYF.

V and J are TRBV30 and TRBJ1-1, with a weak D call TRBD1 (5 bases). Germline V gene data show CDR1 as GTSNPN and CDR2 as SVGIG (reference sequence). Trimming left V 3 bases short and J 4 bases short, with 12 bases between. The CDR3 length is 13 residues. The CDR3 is CAWSRGTSTEAFF. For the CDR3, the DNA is TGTGCCTGGAGCCGGGGCACATCCACTGAAGCTTTCTTT. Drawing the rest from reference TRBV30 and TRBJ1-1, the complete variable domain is SQTIHQWPATLVQPVGSPLSLECTVEGTSNPNLYWYRQAAGRGLQLLFYSVGIGQISSEVPQNLSASRPQDRQFILSSKKLLLSDSGFYLCAWSRGTSTEAFFGQGTRLTVV.